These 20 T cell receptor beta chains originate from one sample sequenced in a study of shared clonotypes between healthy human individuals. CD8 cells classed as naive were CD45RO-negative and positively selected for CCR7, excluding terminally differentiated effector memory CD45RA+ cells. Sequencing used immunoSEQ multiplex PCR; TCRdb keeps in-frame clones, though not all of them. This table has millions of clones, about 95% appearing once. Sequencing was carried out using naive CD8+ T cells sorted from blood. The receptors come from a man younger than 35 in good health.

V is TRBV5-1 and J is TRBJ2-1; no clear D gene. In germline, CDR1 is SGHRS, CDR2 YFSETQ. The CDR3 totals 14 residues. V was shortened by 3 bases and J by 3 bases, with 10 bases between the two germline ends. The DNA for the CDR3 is TGCGCCAGCAGCTCCGGGCCACGCTACAATGAGCAGTTCTTC. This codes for CASSSGPRYNEQFF.

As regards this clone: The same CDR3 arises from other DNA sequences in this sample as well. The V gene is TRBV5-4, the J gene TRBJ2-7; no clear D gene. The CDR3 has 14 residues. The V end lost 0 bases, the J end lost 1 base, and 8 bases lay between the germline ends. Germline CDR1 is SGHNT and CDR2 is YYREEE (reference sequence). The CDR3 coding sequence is TGTGCCAGCAGCTTGGGGGCCGGATCCTACGAGCAGTACTTC. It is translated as CASSLGAGSYEQYF.

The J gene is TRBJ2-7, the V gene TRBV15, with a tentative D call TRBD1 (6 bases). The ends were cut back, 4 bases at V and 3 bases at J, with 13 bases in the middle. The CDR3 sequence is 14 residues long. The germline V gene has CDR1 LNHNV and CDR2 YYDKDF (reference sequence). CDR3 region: CATSKDRTDYEQYF. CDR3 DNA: TGTGCCACCAGCAAGGACAGAACGGACTACGAGCAGTACTTC.

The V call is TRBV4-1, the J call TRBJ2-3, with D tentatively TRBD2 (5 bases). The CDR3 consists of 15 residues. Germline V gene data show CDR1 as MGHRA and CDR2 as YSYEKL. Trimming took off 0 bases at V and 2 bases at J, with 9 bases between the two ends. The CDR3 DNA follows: TGCGCCAGCAGCCAAGAGCCGGGGAACACAGATACGCAGTATTTT. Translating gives CASSQEPGNTDTQYF.

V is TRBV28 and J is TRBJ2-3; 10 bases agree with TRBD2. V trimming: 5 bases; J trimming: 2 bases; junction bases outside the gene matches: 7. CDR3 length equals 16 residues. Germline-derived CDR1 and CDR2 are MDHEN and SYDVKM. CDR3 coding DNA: TGTGCCAGCAGTCCCCTAGCGGGGGCCGTCACAGATACGCAGTATTTT. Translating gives CASSPLAGAVTDTQYF.

The DNA for the CDR3 is TGTGCCAGCGGGCCCGGGAACGAGCAGTACTTC. Its protein product is CASGPGNEQYF. The chain employs TRBV6-6 and TRBJ2-7; D is perhaps TRBD2 (5 bases). Trimming shortened V by 8 bases and J by 5 bases, and 10 bases separated the two germline ends. The CDR3 sequence is 11 residues long. Germline CDR1 is MNHNY and CDR2 is SVGAGI (reference sequence).

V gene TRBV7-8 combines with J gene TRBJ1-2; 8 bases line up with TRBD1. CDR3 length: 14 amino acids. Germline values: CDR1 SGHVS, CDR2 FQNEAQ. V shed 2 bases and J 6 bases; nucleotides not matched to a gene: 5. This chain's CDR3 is CASSLTGGMDGYTF. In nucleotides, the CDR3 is TGTGCCAGCAGCTTAACAGGGGGAATGGATGGCTACACCTTC. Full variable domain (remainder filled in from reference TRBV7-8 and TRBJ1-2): GAGVSQSPRYKVAKRGQDVALRCDPISGHVSLFWYQQALGQGPEFLTYFQNEAQLDKSGLPSDRFFAERPEGSVSTLKIQRTQQEDSAVYLCASSLTGGMDGYTFGSGTRLTVV.

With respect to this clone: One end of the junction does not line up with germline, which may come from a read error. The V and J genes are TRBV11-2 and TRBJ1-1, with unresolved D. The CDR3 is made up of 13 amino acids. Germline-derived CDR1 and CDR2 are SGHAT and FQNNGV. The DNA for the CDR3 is TGTGCCAGCAGCCTAGAGGACGGGACTGAAGCTTTCTTT. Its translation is CASSLEDGTEAFF.

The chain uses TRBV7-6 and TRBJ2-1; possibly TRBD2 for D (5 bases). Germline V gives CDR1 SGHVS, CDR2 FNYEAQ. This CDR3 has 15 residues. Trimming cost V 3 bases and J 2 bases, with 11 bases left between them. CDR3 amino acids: CASSLSLAAYNEQFF. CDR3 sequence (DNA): TGTGCCAGCAGCTTGTCGCTAGCCGCCTACAATGAGCAGTTCTTC.

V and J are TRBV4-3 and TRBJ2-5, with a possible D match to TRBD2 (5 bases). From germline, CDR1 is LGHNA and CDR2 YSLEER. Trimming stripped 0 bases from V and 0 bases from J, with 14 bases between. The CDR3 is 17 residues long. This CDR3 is CASSQDLDSENQETQYF. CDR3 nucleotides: TGCGCCAGCAGCCAAGATCTCGATAGCGAAAACCAAGAGACCCAGTACTTC.

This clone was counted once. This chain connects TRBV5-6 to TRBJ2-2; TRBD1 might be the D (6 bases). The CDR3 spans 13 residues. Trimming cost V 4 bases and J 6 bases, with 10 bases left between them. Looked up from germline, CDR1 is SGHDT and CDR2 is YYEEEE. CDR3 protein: CASSEGGPGELFF. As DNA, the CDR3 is TGTGCCAGCAGCGAAGGGGGACCCGGGGAGCTGTTTTTT.

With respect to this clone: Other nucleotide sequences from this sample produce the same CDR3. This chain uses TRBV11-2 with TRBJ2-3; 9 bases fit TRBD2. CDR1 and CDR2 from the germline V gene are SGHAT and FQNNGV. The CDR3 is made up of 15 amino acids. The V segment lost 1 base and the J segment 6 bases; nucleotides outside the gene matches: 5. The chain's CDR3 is CASSLGAGGSDTQYF. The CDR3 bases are TGTGCCAGCAGCTTAGGAGCGGGGGGTTCGGATACGCAGTATTTT.

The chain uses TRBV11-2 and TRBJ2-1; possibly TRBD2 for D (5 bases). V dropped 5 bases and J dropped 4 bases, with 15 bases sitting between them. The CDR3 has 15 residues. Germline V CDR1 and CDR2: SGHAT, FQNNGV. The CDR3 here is CASSLERTLYNEQFF. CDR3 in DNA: TGTGCCAGCAGCCTGGAGCGGACTTTGTACAATGAGCAGTTCTTC.

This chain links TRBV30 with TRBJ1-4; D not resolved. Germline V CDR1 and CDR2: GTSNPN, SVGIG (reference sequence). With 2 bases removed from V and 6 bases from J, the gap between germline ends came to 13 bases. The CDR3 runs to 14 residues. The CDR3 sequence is CAWSSRNQDEKLFF. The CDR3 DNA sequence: TGTGCCTGGAGTTCCCGGAACCAAGATGAAAAACTGTTTTTT.

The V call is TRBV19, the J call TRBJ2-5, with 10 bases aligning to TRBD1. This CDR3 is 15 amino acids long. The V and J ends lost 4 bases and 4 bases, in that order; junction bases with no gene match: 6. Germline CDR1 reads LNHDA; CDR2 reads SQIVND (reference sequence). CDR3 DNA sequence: TGTGCCAGTAGTACCATAGGGACAGGGGCAGAGACCCAGTACTTC. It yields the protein CASSTIGTGAETQYF.

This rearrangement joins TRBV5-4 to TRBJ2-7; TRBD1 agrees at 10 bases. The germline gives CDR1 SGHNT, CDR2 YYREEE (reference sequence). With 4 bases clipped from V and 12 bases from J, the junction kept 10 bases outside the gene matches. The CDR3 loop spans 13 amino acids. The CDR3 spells CASSPGTGDPRYF. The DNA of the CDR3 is TGTGCCAGCAGCCCCGGGACAGGGGACCCCAGGTACTTC.

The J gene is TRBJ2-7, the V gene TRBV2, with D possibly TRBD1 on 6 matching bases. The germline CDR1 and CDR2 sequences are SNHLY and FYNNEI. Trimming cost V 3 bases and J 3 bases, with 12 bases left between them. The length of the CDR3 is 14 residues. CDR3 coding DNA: TGTGCCAGCAGTGATACAGGGAAGGGCTACGAGCAGTACTTC. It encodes CASSDTGKGYEQYF. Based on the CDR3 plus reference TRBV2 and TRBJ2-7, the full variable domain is EPEVTQTPSHQVTQMGQEVILRCVPISNHLYFYWYRQILGQKVEFLVSFYNNEISEKSEIFDDQFSVERPDGSNFTLKIRSTKLEDSAMYFCASSDTGKGYEQYFGPGTRLTVT.

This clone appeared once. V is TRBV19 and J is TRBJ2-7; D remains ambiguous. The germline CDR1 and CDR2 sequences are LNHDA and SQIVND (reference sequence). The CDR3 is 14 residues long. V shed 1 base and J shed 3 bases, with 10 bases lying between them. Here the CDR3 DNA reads TGTGCCAGTAGTATAGCCGGGTCCTACTACGAGCAGTACTTC. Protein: CASSIAGSYYEQYF.

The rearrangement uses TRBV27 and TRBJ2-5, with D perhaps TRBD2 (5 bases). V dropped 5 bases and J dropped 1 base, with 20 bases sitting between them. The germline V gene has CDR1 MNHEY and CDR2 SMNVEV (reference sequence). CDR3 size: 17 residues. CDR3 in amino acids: CASSPQRVDGVQETQYF. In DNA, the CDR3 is TGTGCCAGCAGTCCACAGAGGGTGGATGGGGTCCAAGAGACCCAGTACTTC.

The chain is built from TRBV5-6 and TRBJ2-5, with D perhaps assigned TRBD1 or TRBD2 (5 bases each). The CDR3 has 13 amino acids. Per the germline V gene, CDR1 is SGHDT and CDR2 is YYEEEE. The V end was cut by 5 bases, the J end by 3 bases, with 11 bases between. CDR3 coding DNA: TGTGCCAGCAGATCCGGGACGGAAGAGACCCAGTACTTC. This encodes CASRSGTEETQYF.